This T cell receptor (beta chain) was captured in a study of CD8+ T cells in alopecia areata. Study background: Scoring of treated patients' severity used the percentage of affected scalp area.

Comment on this clone: Its antigen is undetermined.

Treatment of the sample: oral pan-JAK inhibitor, 5-10 mg twice daily. Those with alopecia areata gave lesional scalp punch biopsies and peripheral blood. Extraction and reverse transcription of RNA yielded cDNA as the sequencing template. Profiled with immunoSEQ multiplex PCR; TCRdb holds only in-frame clones, not every one. The table records about 270,000 clones, 60% of them present only once. Germline CDR1 reads SGHRS; CDR2 reads YFSETQ. This CDR3 comprises 14 residues. V shed 0 bases and J shed 1 base, with 7 bases lying between them. Points from the study as a whole: Among the cells sequenced in scalp samples are also the resident alphabeta T cells of normal skin. Scalp and blood samples kept many expanded lesional clones throughout tofacitinib.

The chain links TRBV5-1 to TRBJ2-5; D is unclear. Sequencing used CD4+ T cells sorted from blood, obtained around week 53, from a patient treated with tofacitinib. The clonotype originates from a human donor with alopecia areata. As DNA, the CDR3 is TGCGCCAGCAGCTTGGTCGGCAGCCAAGAGACCCAGTACTTC. The encoded protein is CASSLVGSQETQYF.